A single sample gave rise to the 3 T cell receptor beta chains below, sequenced in a study of T cells after yellow fever vaccination. MiXCR, applied by TCRdb to the 5' RACE reads, yields one record per CDR3 protein. This table holds 100,000 to 150,000 distinct CDR3 sequences, more than 6% found once. The starting material was CD4+ T cells sorted from PBMCs, obtained around 10 days after the first yellow fever vaccination. Every receptor here comes from a young man who received the YFV17D yellow fever vaccine.

This clonotype was detected many times. The chain combines TRBV9 with TRBJ2-5, with D tentatively TRBD2 (5 bases). Germline CDR1 SGDLS, CDR2 YYNGEE. This CDR3 contains 14 residues. V was shortened by 4 bases and J by 2 bases, with 12 bases between the two germline ends. The CDR3 DNA follows: TGTGCCAGCAGCCCTCCCGGGGTTCAAGAGACCCAGTACTTC. Its translation: CASSPPGVQETQYF.

The sample holds many counts of this clonotype. This chain uses TRBV5-1 with TRBJ2-7; D not resolved. V dropped 4 bases and J dropped 3 bases, with 5 bases sitting between them. Germline CDR1 is SGHRS and CDR2 is YFSETQ. The CDR3 covers 11 residues. The CDR3 nucleotides read TGCGCCAGCAGCGAGAACTACGAGCAGTACTTC. It encodes CASSENYEQYF.

This clonotype occurred many times. This rearrangement joins TRBV12-3 or TRBV12-4 to TRBJ2-1, with D unresolved. V was shortened by 4 bases and J by 4 bases, with 14 bases between the two germline ends. The CDR3 covers 15 residues. The CDR3 DNA reads TGTGCCAGCAGTTCCCTTCCGGGTTCTTACAATGAGCAGTTCTTC. It encodes CASSSLPGSYNEQFF.